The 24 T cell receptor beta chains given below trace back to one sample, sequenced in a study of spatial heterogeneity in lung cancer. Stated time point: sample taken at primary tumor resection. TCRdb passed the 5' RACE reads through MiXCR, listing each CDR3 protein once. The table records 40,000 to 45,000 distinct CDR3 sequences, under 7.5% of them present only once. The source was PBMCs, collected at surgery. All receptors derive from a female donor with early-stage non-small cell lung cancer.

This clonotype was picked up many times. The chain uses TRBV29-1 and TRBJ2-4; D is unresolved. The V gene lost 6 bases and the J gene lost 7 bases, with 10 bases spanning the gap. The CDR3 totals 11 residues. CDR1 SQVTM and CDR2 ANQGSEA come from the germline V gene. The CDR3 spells CSVSPGNIQYF. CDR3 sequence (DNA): TGCAGCGTCTCGCCGGGCAACATTCAGTACTTC.

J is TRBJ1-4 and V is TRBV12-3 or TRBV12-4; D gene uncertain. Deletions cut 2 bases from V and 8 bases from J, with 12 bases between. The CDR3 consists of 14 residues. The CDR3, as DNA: TGTGCCAGCAGTTTAATCGGGGAGCCAGAAAAACTGTTTTTT. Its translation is CASSLIGEPEKLFF.

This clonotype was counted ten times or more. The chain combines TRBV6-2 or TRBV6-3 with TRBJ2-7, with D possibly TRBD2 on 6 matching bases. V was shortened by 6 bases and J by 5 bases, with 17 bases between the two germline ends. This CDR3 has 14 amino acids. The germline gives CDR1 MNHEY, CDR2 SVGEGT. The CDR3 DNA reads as TGTGCCAGCAGACTAGCCCTTGCCAAGCACGAGCAGTACTTC. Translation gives CASRLALAKHEQYF.

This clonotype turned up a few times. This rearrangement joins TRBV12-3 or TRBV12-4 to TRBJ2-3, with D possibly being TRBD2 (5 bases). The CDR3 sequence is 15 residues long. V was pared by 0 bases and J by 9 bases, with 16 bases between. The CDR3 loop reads CASSLALGERDTQYF. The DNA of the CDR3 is TGTGCCAGCAGTTTAGCCCTCGGGGAACGTGACACGCAGTATTTT.

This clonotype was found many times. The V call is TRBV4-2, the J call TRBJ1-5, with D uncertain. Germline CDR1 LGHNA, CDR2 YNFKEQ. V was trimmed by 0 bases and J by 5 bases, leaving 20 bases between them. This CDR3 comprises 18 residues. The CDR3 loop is CASSQDLTEGADHQPQHF. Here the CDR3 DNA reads TGTGCCAGCAGCCAAGATTTGACGGAGGGCGCGGACCATCAGCCCCAGCATTTT.

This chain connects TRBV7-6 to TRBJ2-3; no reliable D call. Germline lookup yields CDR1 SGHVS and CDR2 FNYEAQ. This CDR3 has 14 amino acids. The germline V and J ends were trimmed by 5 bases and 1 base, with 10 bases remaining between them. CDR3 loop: CASSPPGRTDTQYF. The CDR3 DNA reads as TGTGCCAGCAGCCCCCCCGGGCGCACAGATACGCAGTATTTT.

The CDR3 nucleotides are TGTGCCAGCAGTTTACTTGGACGGCCGGACTATGGCTACACCTTC. It encodes CASSLLGRPDYGYTF. V and J are TRBV12-3 or TRBV12-4 and TRBJ1-2; no firm D call. V was trimmed by 2 bases and J by 3 bases, leaving 13 bases between them. This CDR3 is built from 15 residues.

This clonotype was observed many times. The chain's CDR3 is CASSRDNSPLHF. The CDR3 DNA follows: TGTGCCAGCAGCCGTGATAATTCACCCCTCCACTTT. The chain joins TRBV3-1 to TRBJ1-6; D gene ambiguous. This CDR3 comprises 12 residues. With 4 bases removed from V and 5 bases from J, the gap between germline ends came to 3 bases. Germline V gene lookup returns CDR1 LGHDT and CDR2 YNNKEL (reference sequence).

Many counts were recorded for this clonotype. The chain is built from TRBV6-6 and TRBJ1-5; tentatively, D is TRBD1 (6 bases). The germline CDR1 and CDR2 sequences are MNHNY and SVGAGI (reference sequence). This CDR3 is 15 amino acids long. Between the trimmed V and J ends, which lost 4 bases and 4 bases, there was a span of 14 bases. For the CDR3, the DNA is TGTGCCAGCAGTTCCTCCGGGACAACAAATCAGCCCCAGCATTTT. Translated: CASSSSGTTNQPQHF.

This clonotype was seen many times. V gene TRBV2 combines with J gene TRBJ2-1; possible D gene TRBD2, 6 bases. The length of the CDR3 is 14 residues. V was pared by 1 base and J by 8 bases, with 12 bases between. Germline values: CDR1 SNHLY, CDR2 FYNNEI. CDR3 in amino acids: CASSEVTSVDEQFF. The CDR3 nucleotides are TGTGCCAGCAGTGAAGTGACTAGTGTGGATGAGCAGTTCTTC.

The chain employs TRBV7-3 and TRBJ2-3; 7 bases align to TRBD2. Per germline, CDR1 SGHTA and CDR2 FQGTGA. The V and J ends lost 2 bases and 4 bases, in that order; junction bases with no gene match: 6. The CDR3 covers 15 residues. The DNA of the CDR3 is TGTGCCAGCAGCTTAGCCCAGGGAGGGGCAGATACGCAGTATTTT. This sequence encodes CASSLAQGGADTQYF.

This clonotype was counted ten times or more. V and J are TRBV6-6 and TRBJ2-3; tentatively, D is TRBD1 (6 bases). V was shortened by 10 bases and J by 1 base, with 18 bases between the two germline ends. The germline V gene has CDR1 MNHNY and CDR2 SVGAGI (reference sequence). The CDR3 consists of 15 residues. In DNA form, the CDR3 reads TGTGCCACCTTACAGGGCCAAAGGGGCACAGATACGCAGTATTTT. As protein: CATLQGQRGTDTQYF.

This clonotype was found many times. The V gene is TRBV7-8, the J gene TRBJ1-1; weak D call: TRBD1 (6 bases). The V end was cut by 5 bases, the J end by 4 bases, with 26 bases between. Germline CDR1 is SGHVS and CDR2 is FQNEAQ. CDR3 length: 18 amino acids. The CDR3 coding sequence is TGTGCCAGCAGCGCCAATCCCGGGACAAGGGCCTCGGGCACTGAAGCTTTCTTT. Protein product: CASSANPGTRASGTEAFF.

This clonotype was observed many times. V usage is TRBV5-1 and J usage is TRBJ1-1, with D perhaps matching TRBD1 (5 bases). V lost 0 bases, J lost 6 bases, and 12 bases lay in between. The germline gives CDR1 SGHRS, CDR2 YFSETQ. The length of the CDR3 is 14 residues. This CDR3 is CASSLGGAGSEAFF. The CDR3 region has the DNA TGCGCCAGCAGCTTGGGAGGGGCAGGATCTGAAGCTTTCTTT.

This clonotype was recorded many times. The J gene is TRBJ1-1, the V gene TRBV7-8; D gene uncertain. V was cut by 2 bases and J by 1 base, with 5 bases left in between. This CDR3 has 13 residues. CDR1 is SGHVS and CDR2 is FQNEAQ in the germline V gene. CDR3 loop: CASSLIRNTEAFF. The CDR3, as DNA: TGTGCCAGCAGCTTAATTCGGAACACTGAAGCTTTCTTT.

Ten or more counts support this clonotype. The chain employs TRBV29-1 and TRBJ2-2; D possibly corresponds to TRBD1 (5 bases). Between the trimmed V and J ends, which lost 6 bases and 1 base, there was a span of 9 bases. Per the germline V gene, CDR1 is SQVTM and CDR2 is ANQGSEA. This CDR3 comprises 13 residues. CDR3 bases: TGCAGCGTGGACAAAGAGAACACCGGGGAGCTGTTTTTT. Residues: CSVDKENTGELFF.

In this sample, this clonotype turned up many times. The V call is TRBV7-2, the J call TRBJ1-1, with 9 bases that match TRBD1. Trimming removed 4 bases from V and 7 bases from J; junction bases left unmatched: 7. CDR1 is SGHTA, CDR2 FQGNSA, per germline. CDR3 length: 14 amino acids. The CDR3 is CASSSYRGQGEAFF. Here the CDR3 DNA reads TGTGCCAGCAGCTCATACAGGGGGCAGGGTGAAGCTTTCTTT.

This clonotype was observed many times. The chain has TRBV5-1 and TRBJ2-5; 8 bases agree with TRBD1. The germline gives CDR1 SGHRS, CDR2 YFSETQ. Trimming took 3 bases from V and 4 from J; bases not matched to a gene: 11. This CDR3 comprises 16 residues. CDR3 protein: CASSYSRGRGGETQYF. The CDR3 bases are TGCGCCAGCAGCTATTCCAGGGGGCGAGGAGGAGAGACCCAGTACTTC.

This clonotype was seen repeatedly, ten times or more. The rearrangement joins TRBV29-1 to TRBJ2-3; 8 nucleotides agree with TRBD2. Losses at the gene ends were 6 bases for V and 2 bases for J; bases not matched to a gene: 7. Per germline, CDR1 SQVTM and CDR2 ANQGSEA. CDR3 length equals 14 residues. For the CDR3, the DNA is TGCAGCGTCCCCGGGGGGGTAATCACAGATACGCAGTATTTT. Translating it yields CSVPGGVITDTQYF.

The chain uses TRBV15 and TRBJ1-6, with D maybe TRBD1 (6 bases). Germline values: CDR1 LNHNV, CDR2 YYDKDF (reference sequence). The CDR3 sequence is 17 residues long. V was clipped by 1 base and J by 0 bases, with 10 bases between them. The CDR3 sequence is CATSRGDTNSYNSPLHF. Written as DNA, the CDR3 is TGTGCCACCAGCAGAGGGGACACGAACTCCTATAATTCACCCCTCCACTTT.

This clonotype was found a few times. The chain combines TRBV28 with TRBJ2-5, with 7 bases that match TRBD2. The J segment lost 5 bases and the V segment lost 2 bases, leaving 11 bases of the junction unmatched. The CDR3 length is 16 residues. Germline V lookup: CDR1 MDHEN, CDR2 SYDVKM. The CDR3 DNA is TGTGCCAGCAGTTTAGGCCGTTGGGGGGGGACGGAGACCCAGTACTTC. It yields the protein CASSLGRWGGTETQYF.

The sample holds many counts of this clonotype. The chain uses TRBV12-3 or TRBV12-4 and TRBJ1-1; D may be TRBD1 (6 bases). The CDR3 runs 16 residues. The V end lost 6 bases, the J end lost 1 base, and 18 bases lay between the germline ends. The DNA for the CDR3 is TGTGCCAGCAGGATCACAGGGAATCCGGGGAACACTGAAGCTTTCTTT. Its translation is CASRITGNPGNTEAFF.

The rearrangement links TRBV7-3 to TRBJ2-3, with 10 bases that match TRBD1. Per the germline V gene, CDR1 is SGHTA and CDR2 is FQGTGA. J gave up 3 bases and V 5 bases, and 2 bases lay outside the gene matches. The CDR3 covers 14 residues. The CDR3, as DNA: TGTGCCAGCAGCCTGGACAGGGGGACAGATACGCAGTATTTT. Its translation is CASSLDRGTDTQYF.

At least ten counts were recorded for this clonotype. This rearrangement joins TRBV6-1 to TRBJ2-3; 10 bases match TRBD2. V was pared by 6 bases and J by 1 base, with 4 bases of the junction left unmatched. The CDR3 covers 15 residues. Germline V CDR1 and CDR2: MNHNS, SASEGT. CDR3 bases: TGTGCCAGCAGCCTAGGACTAGCGGGCACAGATACGCAGTATTTT. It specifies CASSLGLAGTDTQYF.